This entry lists 21 T cell receptor beta chains sequenced from one sample in a study of blood T cell repertoires in COVID-19. Sequencing used immunoSEQ multiplex PCR; TCRdb keeps in-frame clones, though not all of them. The sample holds more than 95,000 clones, about 81% seen once. Sequencing input: peripheral blood. The receptor set was obtained from a man aged 55-75 years with acute or convalescent COVID-19.

V and J are TRBV30 and TRBJ1-4; 8 bases map to TRBD1. The junction had 8 bases not matched to a gene; V was cut back by 1 base and J by 7 bases. CDR3 length equals 15 residues. Germline CDR1 GTSNPN, CDR2 SVGIG (reference sequence). Written as DNA, the CDR3 is TGTGCCTGGAGTGAAATCCAGGGGGCGGGTGAAAAACTGTTTTTT. Encoded protein: CAWSEIQGAGEKLFF.

The chain is built from TRBV29-1 and TRBJ2-3; tentative D call: TRBD2 (6 bases). The CDR3 is 13 amino acids. CDR1 SQVTM and CDR2 ANQGSEA come from the germline V gene. V lost 8 bases to trimming and J lost 2 bases, with 14 bases between them. The CDR3 sequence is CSLTGLPTDTQYF. The CDR3 DNA reads as TGCAGCTTAACGGGACTCCCCACAGATACGCAGTATTTT.

In this sample, this clone turned up once. This chain connects TRBV14 to TRBJ2-3; 9 nucleotides agree with TRBD2. The CDR3 length is 16 residues. V gave up 4 bases and J gave up 4 bases; unmatched junction bases: 9. The germline CDR1 and CDR2 sequences are SGHDN and FVKESK. This chain's CDR3 is CASSLLSGGSADTQYF. The DNA of the CDR3 is TGTGCCAGCAGCCTCTTGAGCGGGGGGAGTGCAGATACGCAGTATTTT. The full variable domain, rest sourced from reference TRBV14 and TRBJ2-3, is EAGVTQFPSHSVIEKGQTVTLRCDPISGHDNLYWYRRVMGKEIKFLLHFVKESKQDESGMPNNRFLAERTGGTYSTLKVQPAELEDSGVYFCASSLLSGGSADTQYFGPGTRLTVL.

The chain uses TRBV9 and TRBJ1-2; TRBD1 agrees at 8 bases. The CDR3 length is 17 residues. CDR1 and CDR2 (germline): SGDLS, YYNGEE. After removal of 0 bases from V and 3 bases from J, the junction contained 10 bases not matched to a gene. As DNA, the CDR3 is TGTGCCAGCAGCGTAGTGTCCTCGGAACAGGGGGACTATGGCTACACCTTC. It codes for CASSVVSSEQGDYGYTF.

This clone came up a few times. The rearrangement uses TRBV25-1 and TRBJ2-1, with D possibly TRBD1 on 6 matching bases. Trimming removed 4 bases at V and 7 bases at J, with 11 bases between. There are 13 residues in the CDR3. CDR1 and CDR2 (germline): MGHDK, SYGVNS. The CDR3 DNA reads as TGTGCCAGCAGTGCAGGGGTGGTAAATGAGCAGTTCTTC. Its translation is CASSAGVVNEQFF.

The chain joins TRBV3-1 (or the pseudogene TRBV3-2) to TRBJ2-1, with D perhaps TRBD2 (5 bases). CDR3 length: 16 residues. Germline assignment: CDR1 LGHDT and CDR2 YNNKEL (reference sequence). Deletions cut 7 bases from V and 0 bases from J, with 16 bases between. The CDR3 nucleotides read TGTGCCAGCACCGTGGCGCGCGGGTCCTCCTACAATGAGCAGTTCTTC. The encoded protein is CASTVARGSSYNEQFF.

The gene calls are TRBV7-8 and TRBJ1-2; D unclear. The CDR3 has 13 amino acids. The V end lost 1 base, the J end lost 2 bases, and 5 bases lay between the germline ends. Germline CDR1 and CDR2: SGHVS and FQNEAQ. CDR3: CASSLVENYGYTF. CDR3 DNA sequence: TGTGCCAGCAGCTTAGTAGAAAACTATGGCTACACCTTC.

This clone was observed a single time. The CDR3 here is CSVETGGFYGYTF. As DNA, the CDR3 is TGCAGCGTTGAAACTGGAGGGTTCTATGGCTACACCTTC. J is TRBJ1-2 and V is TRBV29-1, with D hard to call. Trimming removed 2 bases at V and 4 bases at J, with 11 bases between. From germline, CDR1 is SQVTM and CDR2 ANQGSEA. The CDR3 sequence is 13 residues long.

To note about this clone: Other nucleotide sequences from this sample produce the same CDR3. This sequence joins TRBV3-1 (or the pseudogene TRBV3-2) and TRBJ2-1; TRBD1 aligns across 7 bases. The trim removed 0 bases at V and 7 bases at J, leaving 0 bases unmatched. CDR1 and CDR2 (germline): LGHDT, YNNKEL (reference sequence). CDR3 length equals 13 residues. The chain's CDR3 is CASSQDRGNEQFF. For the CDR3, the DNA is TGTGCCAGCAGCCAAGACAGGGGGAATGAGCAGTTCTTC.

The V call is TRBV24-1, the J call TRBJ2-1; 9 positions agree with TRBD2. The CDR3 covers 16 residues. Germline V CDR1 and CDR2: KGHDR, SFDVKD. V lost 1 base and J lost 8; bases outside the gene matches: 8. DNA of the CDR3: TGTGCCACCAGTGATTTCGAGCTAGCGGGAAGGGATGAGCAGTTCTTC. Amino acids: CATSDFELAGRDEQFF.

The CDR3 region is CAWSKPTSGGGEQYF. The CDR3 DNA is TGTGCCTGGAGTAAACCGACTAGCGGGGGCGGCGAGCAGTACTTC. The chain recombines TRBV30 with TRBJ2-7, with 12 nucleotides matching TRBD2. Germline V lookup: CDR1 GTSNPN, CDR2 SVGIG (reference sequence). The CDR3 covers 15 residues. V dropped 2 bases and J dropped 6; count of bases not matched to a gene: 8.

The chain's CDR3 is CASSGGQWIGPDQPQHF. Written as DNA, the CDR3 is TGTGCCAGCAGTGGGGGACAGTGGATAGGTCCCGATCAGCCCCAGCATTTT. The chain carries TRBV6-4 and TRBJ1-5; 7 bases line up with TRBD1. The germline V gene has CDR1 MRHNA and CDR2 SNTAGT. The CDR3 is 17 amino acids. The ends lost 4 bases at V and 5 bases at J; junction bases unmatched: 14.

In its sample, this clone was seen a few times. The chain uses TRBV7-2 and TRBJ2-4; D is possibly TRBD2 (6 bases). Germline loops: CDR1 SGHTA, CDR2 FQGNSA. Trimming took off 4 bases at V and 10 bases at J, with 11 bases between the two ends. The CDR3 is 12 residues long. CDR3 residues: CASSSAGGIQYF. DNA of the CDR3: TGTGCCAGCAGCTCCGCAGGAGGGATTCAGTACTTC.

This chain connects TRBV19 to TRBJ1-2; weak D call: TRBD1 (5 bases). Germline-derived CDR1 and CDR2 are LNHDA and SQIVND (reference sequence). This CDR3 region has 12 residues. V lost 5 bases to trimming and J lost 5 bases, with 9 bases between them. Here the CDR3 DNA reads TGTGCCAGTAGTCGACAGTCGTATGGCTACACCTTC. Protein: CASSRQSYGYTF. The variable domain in full, completed from reference TRBV19 and TRBJ1-2, reads DGGITQSPKYLFRKEGQNVTLSCEQNLNHDAMYWYRQDPGQGLRLIYYSQIVNDFQKGDIAEGYSVSREKKESFPLTVTSAQKNPTAFYLCASSRQSYGYTFGSGTRLTVV.

The chain joins TRBV21-1 to TRBJ2-1; TRBD1 is taken as the D call from the table, unchecked against the DNA. TRBV21-1 is given as a pseudogene. The CDR3 sequence is 16 residues long. The CDR3 DNA reads as TGTGCCAGCAGCTTACTGGGGACAGGGGAGGTCAATGAGCAGTTCTTC. Translation: CASSLLGTGEVNEQFF.

Remarks on this clone: One end of the junction fails to match germline, which may point to a read error. This chain connects TRBV19 to TRBJ2-7; 10 bases line up with TRBD1. In germline, CDR1 is LNHDA, CDR2 SQIVND (reference sequence). There are 13 residues in the CDR3. CDR3 DNA sequence: TGTGCCAGTAGTATAACCGGGACAGGGGTTGAGGAATTC. Its protein product is CASSITGTGVEEF.

CDR3 region: CASSYLGQGNQPQHF. CDR3 in DNA: TGCGCCAGCAGTTATTTGGGACAGGGCAATCAGCCCCAGCATTTT. This chain connects TRBV5-1 to TRBJ1-5; 8 bases match TRBD1. Germline CDR1 is SGHRS and CDR2 is YFSETQ. The CDR3 is 15 amino acids. V was pared by 5 bases and J by 2 bases, with 6 bases of the junction left unmatched.

The chain couples TRBV6-1 to TRBJ2-1; 9 bases are a match to TRBD1. Germline CDR1 and CDR2: MNHNS and SASEGT. The CDR3 is 14 amino acids. After removal of 1 base from V and 5 bases from J, the junction contained 0 bases not matched to a gene. CDR3 protein: CASSEGTGDNEQFF. In DNA form, the CDR3 reads TGTGCCAGCAGTGAAGGGACAGGGGACAATGAGCAGTTCTTC.

The table lists this clone with a few counts. This chain joins TRBV7-9 and TRBJ2-7; TRBD2 agrees at 9 bases. V was clipped by 5 bases and J by 9 bases; unmatched bases: 8. Germline V gives CDR1 SEHNR, CDR2 FQNEAQ (reference sequence). The CDR3 length is 13 residues. The CDR3 DNA reads TGTGCCAGCAGCCCACCCGGGACTAGCCGGCAGTACGTC. Protein: CASSPPGTSRQYV.

The chain employs TRBV29-1 and TRBJ2-3; 14 nucleotides line up with TRBD2. The CDR3 is 14 amino acids. From germline, CDR1 is SQVTM and CDR2 ANQGSEA. The junction had 3 bases not matched to a gene; V was cut back by 7 bases and J by 3 bases. Here the CDR3 reads CSDRTSGRTDTQYF. Here the CDR3 DNA reads TGCAGCGACAGGACTAGCGGGAGGACAGATACGCAGTATTTT.

DNA of the CDR3: TGTGCCAGCAGCCAAGGGGGACAGGGGAACACTGAAGCTTTCTTT. Translated, it gives CASSQGGQGNTEAFF. The chain couples TRBV3-1 (or the pseudogene TRBV3-2) to TRBJ1-1; 9 positions match TRBD1. The CDR3 is 15 amino acids. Germline-derived CDR1 and CDR2 are LGHDT and YNNKEL (reference sequence). V lost 1 base to trimming and J lost 1 base; unmatched junction nucleotides: 1.